These T cell receptor beta chains were read from a single sample in a study of T cell responses to AZD1222 COVID-19 vaccine. Clones were read by immunoSEQ multiplex PCR, and TCRdb kept only the in-frame ones, dropping some. The data show about 150,000 clones, with roughly 92% seen just once and 1.6% held by the top ten. The sample was peripheral blood, taken on day 0 of AZD1222 vaccination. These receptors all come from an adult in good health. CDR3s include the opening cysteine and the closing phenylalanine or tryptophan. A D gene is named only where the DNA matches it firmly. Only part of the rows carry a size: once, few, many, or a class if the clone is expanded.

>once|TRBD1|TRBJ1-1|TRBV19
CASSFGTGETEAFF
TGTGCCAGTAGTTTCGGGACAGGGGAGACTGAAGCTTTCTTT
>.|TRBD2|TRBJ2-3|TRBV3-1/TRBV3-2
CASSQEGRTSGGRGTQYF
TGTGCCAGCAGCCAAGAGGGTAGGACTAGCGGGGGGAGAGGTACGCAGTATTTT
>.|.|TRBJ1-2|TRBV24-1
CATSADNYGYTF
TGTGCCACCAGTGCAGATAACTATGGCTACACCTTC
>.|.|TRBJ1-2|TRBV27
CASSSGFGYTF
TGTGCCAGCAGTTCTGGCTTTGGCTACACCTTC
>once|.|TRBJ2-7|TRBV27
CASSSGQPTYEQYF
TGTGCCAGCAGTTCAGGGCAGCCTACCTACGAGCAGTACTTC
>.|.|TRBJ2-1|TRBV7-9
CASSLASEKNEQFF
TGTGCCAGCAGCTTGGCTAGTGAGAAGAATGAGCAGTTCTTC
>.|.|TRBJ2-7|TRBV18
CASSPKGVRESYEQYF
TGTGCCAGCTCACCAAAGGGGGTCAGGGAGTCCTACGAGCAGTACTTC
>.|.|TRBJ2-3|TRBV7-2
CASSLGTPPDTQYF
TGTGCCAGCAGCTTAGGGACTCCCCCAGATACGCAGTATTTT
>.|TRBD2|TRBJ2-7|TRBV5-6
CASSSRTSGAPSYEQYF
TGTGCCAGCAGCTCCAGGACTAGCGGGGCCCCCTCCTACGAGCAGTACTTC
>.|.|TRBJ2-2|TRBV4-1
CASSQFRGGELFF
TGCGCCAGCAGCCAATTCAGGGGCGGGGAGCTGTTTTTT
>.|TRBD1|TRBJ1-1|TRBV7-2
CASSLRQGGTEAFF
TGTGCCAGCAGCCTCCGACAGGGTGGAACTGAAGCTTTCTTT
>.|.|TRBJ2-2|TRBV7-8
CASSPRVDTGELFF
TGTGCCAGCAGCCCTCGGGTCGACACCGGGGAGCTGTTTTTT
>.|.|TRBJ2-2|TRBV20-1
CSASRSVQGGGELFF
TGCAGTGCTAGTAGGAGCGTGCAGGGAGGCGGGGAGCTGTTTTTT
>.|.|TRBJ1-2|TRBV15
CATSRNPGGHYGYTF
TGTGCCACCAGCAGAAATCCCGGGGGCCACTATGGCTACACCTTC
>few|.|TRBJ1-1|TRBV6-2/TRBV6-3
CASSHRAGLNTEAFF
TGTGCCAGCAGCCACCGCGCGGGGTTGAACACTGAAGCTTTCTTT
>.|.|TRBJ1-2|TRBV11-1
CASSAQQGRYGYTF
TGTGCCAGCAGCGCCCAGCAGGGGCGGTATGGCTACACCTTC
>.|TRBD2|TRBJ2-3|TRBV5-8
CASSSGLAATDTQYF
TGTGCCAGCAGCTCTGGACTAGCGGCCACAGATACGCAGTATTTT
>.|.|TRBJ2-3|TRBV30
CAWVPPRAPSRNTQYF
TGTGCCTGGGTGCCCCCCCGGGCGCCGTCCCGGAATACGCAGTATTTT
>few|.|TRBJ2-7|TRBV7-2
CASSLVGQFVSYEQYF
TGTGCCAGCAGCTTAGTAGGCCAGTTTGTGAGCTACGAGCAGTACTTC
>.|TRBD2|TRBJ2-3|TRBV11-2
CASSLGLAGGPGDTQYF
TGTGCCAGCAGCTTAGGGCTAGCGGGGGGGCCAGGAGATACGCAGTATTTT
>.|.|TRBJ1-4|TRBV19
CASSLRQATNEKLFF
TGTGCCAGTAGTCTCCGACAGGCAACTAATGAAAAACTGTTTTTT
>.|TRBD1|TRBJ2-1|TRBV11-2
CASSSSGTAYNEQFF
TGTGCCAGCAGCTCCTCCGGGACAGCGTACAATGAGCAGTTCTTC
>.|TRBD2|TRBJ2-1|TRBV2
CASRVGGGFSNEQFF
TGTGCCAGCAGGGTAGGCGGGGGTTTCTCGAATGAGCAGTTCTTC
>.|TRBD2|TRBJ2-2|TRBV4-2
CASSHGLAGGGGELFF
TGTGCCAGCAGCCATGGGCTAGCGGGAGGTGGGGGGGAGCTGTTTTTT
>.|TRBD2|TRBJ2-1|TRBV12-3/TRBV12-4
CATWGGFERQQFF
TGTGCCACCTGGGGAGGGTTTGAGAGACAACAGTTCTTC
>.|.|TRBJ1-3|TRBV7-2
CASSPGTAGNTIYF
TGTGCCAGCAGTCCCGGGACCGCTGGAAACACCATATATTTT
>.|TRBD1|TRBJ1-2|TRBV7-2
CASSLSWSYRGGGYTF
TGTGCCAGCAGCTTGAGCTGGTCTTACAGGGGTGGAGGCTACACCTTC
>.|.|TRBJ1-1|TRBV10-3
CATRPDTNTEAFF
TGTGCCACTCGTCCGGACACGAACACTGAAGCTTTCTTT